The entry below gives a single T cell receptor beta chain sequence along with its context. This CDR3 spans 14 amino acids. Trimming cost V 2 bases and J 6 bases, with 12 bases left between them. The germline CDR1 and CDR2 sequences are MGHRA and YSYEKL. The sample originates from a study of control samples from healthy donors and cancer patients. Here immunoSEQ multiplex PCR was the method, and the copy in TCRdb shows in-frame clones only, minus some. The sample holds some 70,000 clones, over 80% seen once. The origin of this receptor is a man aged 60-69 years in good health. The specimen sequenced was blood. The chain couples TRBV4-1 to TRBJ2-3; D is unclear. The CDR3 DNA reads as TGCGCCAGCAGCCAACTATCCGATGGGGATACGCAGTATTTT. This codes for CASSQLSDGDTQYF.